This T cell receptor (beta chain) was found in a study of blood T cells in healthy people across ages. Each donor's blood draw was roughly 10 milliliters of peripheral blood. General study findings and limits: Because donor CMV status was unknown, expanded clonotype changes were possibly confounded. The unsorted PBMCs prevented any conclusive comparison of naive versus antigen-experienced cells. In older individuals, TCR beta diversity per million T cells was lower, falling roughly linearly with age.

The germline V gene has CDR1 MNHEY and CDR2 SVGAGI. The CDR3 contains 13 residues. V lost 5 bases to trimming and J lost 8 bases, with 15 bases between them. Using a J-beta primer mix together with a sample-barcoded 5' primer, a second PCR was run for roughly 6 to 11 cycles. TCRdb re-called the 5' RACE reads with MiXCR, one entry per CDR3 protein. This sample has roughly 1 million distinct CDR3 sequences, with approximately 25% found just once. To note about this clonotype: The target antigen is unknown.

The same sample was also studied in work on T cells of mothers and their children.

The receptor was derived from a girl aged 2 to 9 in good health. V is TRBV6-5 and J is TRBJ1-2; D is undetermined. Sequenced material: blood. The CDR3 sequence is CASSPSRWEGYTF. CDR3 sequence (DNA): TGTGCCAGCAGTCCGTCCCGTTGGGAAGGCTACACCTTC.